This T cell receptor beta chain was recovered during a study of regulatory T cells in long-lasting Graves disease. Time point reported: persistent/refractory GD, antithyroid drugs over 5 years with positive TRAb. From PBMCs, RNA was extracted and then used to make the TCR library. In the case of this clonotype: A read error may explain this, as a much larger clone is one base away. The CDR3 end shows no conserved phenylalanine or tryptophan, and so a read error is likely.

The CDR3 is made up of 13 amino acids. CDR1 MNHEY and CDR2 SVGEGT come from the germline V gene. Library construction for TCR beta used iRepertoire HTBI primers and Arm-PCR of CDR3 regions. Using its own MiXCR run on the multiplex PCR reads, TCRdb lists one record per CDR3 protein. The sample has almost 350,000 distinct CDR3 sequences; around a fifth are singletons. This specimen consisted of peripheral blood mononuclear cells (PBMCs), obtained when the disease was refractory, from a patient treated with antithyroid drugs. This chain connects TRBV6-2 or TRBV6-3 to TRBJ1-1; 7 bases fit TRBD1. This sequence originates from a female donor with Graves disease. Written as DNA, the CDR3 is TGTGCTAGCAGGGGGTTTAGAAACACTGAAGCTTTCCTT. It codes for CASRGFRNTEAFL.